This is a list of T cell receptor beta chains from one sample in a study of T cell responses to AZD1222 COVID-19 vaccine. Profiled with immunoSEQ multiplex PCR; TCRdb holds only in-frame clones, not every one. This sample carries approximately 150,000 clones, about 90% of them seen once, and the ten largest clones take about 7.5%. The starting material was peripheral blood, obtained 28 days after the second dose of the MenACWY control vaccine. The receptors stem from an adult who received the MenACWY meningococcal vaccine as a control. CDR3s include the opening cysteine and the closing phenylalanine or tryptophan. Fields, in order: V gene, J gene, D gene, clone size, CDR3 protein, CDR3 DNA. A D gene is named only where the DNA matches it firmly. Some rows mark clone size as missing; the rest say once, few, many or name a class of expanded clone.

>TRBV10-2|TRBJ2-1|TRBD1|NA
CASSGQGGYEQFF
TGCGCCAGCAGTGGACAGGGCGGATATGAGCAGTTCTTC
>TRBV3-1/TRBV3-2|TRBJ1-5|TRBD1|NA
CASSQGTGVQPQHF
TGTGCCAGCAGCCAAGGGACAGGGGTTCAGCCCCAGCATTTT
>TRBV2|TRBJ1-1|NA|NA
CATSRTVTEAFF
TGTGCCACCAGTAGGACAGTCACTGAAGCTTTCTTT
>TRBV12-5|TRBJ1-1|TRBD1|NA
CASGLVTGEAFF
TGTGCTAGTGGTTTGGTGACAGGGGAAGCTTTCTTT
>TRBV19|TRBJ1-4|TRBD1|NA
CASSHGQASNEKLFF
TGTGCCAGTAGTCACGGACAGGCGTCTAATGAAAAACTGTTTTTT
>TRBV5-1|TRBJ1-3|NA|NA
CASSLGDASGNTIYF
TGCGCCAGCAGCTTGGGGGATGCGTCTGGAAACACCATATATTTT
>TRBV21-1|TRBJ1-6|NA|once
CASSPAGVNSPLHF
TGTGCCAGCAGCCCCGCGGGGGTTAATTCACCCCTCCACTTT
>TRBV3-1/TRBV3-2|TRBJ1-5|NA|NA
CASSQDQGSNQPQHF
TGTGCCAGCAGCCAAGATCAGGGTAGCAATCAGCCCCAGCATTTT
>TRBV5-1|TRBJ1-1|TRBD1|few
CASSLAWDRGPRTEAFF
TGCGCCAGCAGCTTGGCCTGGGACAGGGGGCCCAGGACTGAAGCTTTCTTT
>TRBV14|TRBJ1-2|NA|NA
CASSQDVTEAQGYTF
TGTGCCAGCAGCCAAGACGTGACAGAGGCTCAGGGCTACACCTTC
>TRBV7-2|TRBJ1-5|TRBD1|NA
CASSFGTGGFQPQHF
TGTGCCAGCAGCTTCGGGACAGGGGGTTTTCAGCCCCAGCATTTT
>TRBV27|TRBJ1-2|TRBD1|NA
CASSLSGLTGGGGYTF
TGTGCCAGCAGTTTATCGGGCCTAACAGGGGGCGGTGGCTACACCTTC
>TRBV7-2|TRBJ2-2|NA|once
CASSLGFSTGELFF
TGTGCCAGCAGCTTAGGCTTTAGCACCGGGGAGCTGTTTTTT
>TRBV5-8|TRBJ2-3|TRBD2|NA
CASSLEASGGPLTDTQYF
TGTGCCAGCAGCTTGGAAGCTAGCGGGGGCCCCCTCACAGATACGCAGTATTTT
>TRBV27|TRBJ2-1|TRBD2|NA
CASSPREIPYNEQFF
TGTGCCAGCAGTCCGCGGGAGATCCCCTACAATGAGCAGTTCTTC
>TRBV19|TRBJ1-2|TRBD1|once
CASSTPGQGRLGYTF
TGTGCCAGTAGTACTCCGGGACAGGGGAGGCTTGGCTACACCTTC
>TRBV7-9|TRBJ2-3|NA|NA
CASSLAGGGDTQYF
TGTGCCAGCAGCTTAGCTGGCGGAGGGGATACGCAGTATTTT
>TRBV6-6|TRBJ1-5|NA|NA
CASTVASQGNQPQHF
TGTGCCAGCACTGTTGCGTCACAGGGAAATCAGCCCCAGCATTTT
>TRBV10-2|TRBJ1-5|TRBD1|once
CASSTGVGQPQHF
TGCGCCAGCTCGACAGGGGTTGGGCAGCCCCAGCATTTT
>TRBV28|TRBJ2-1|NA|once
CASTAWTQGSYNEQFF
TGTGCCAGCACCGCGTGGACTCAAGGTTCCTACAATGAGCAGTTCTTC
>TRBV5-4|TRBJ2-7|TRBD2|NA
CASSSLAGGDEQYF
TGTGCCAGCAGTTCCCTAGCGGGGGGTGACGAGCAGTACTTC
>TRBV19|TRBJ2-2|TRBD1|NA
CASSIVRRSGTGGDTGELFF
TGTGCCAGTAGTATAGTGCGGCGTTCCGGGACAGGGGGGGACACCGGGGAGCTGTTTTTT
>TRBV28|TRBJ1-1|NA|once
CASSLQWTEAFF
TGTGCCAGCAGTCTACAGTGGACTGAAGCTTTCTTT
>TRBV9|TRBJ2-2|NA|NA
CASSSGGGRDTGELFF
TGTGCCAGCAGTTCAGGCGGGGGCCGGGACACCGGGGAGCTGTTTTTT
>TRBV24-1|TRBJ2-5|TRBD1|NA
CATSGSGGLETQYF
TGTGCCACCAGTGGTTCAGGGGGCTTGGAGACCCAGTACTTC
>TRBV28|TRBJ1-6|NA|once
CASSGGPYNSPLHF
TGTGCCAGCTCGGGCGGCCCTTATAATTCACCCCTCCACTTT
>TRBV28|TRBJ1-1|NA|NA
CASSFLRGNTEAFF
TGTGCCAGCAGTTTTCTTCGGGGGAACACTGAAGCTTTCTTT
>TRBV7-9|TRBJ1-5|NA|NA
CASSPGEYQPQHF
TGTGCCAGCAGCCCAGGGGAATATCAGCCCCAGCATTTT
>TRBV28|TRBJ2-2|NA|NA
CASRRPQGNTGELFF
TGTGCCAGCAGGCGACCACAGGGGAACACCGGGGAGCTGTTTTTT
>TRBV28|TRBJ2-7|NA|NA
CASSLSRYEQYF
TGTGCCAGCAGTTTAAGCCGATACGAGCAGTACTTC